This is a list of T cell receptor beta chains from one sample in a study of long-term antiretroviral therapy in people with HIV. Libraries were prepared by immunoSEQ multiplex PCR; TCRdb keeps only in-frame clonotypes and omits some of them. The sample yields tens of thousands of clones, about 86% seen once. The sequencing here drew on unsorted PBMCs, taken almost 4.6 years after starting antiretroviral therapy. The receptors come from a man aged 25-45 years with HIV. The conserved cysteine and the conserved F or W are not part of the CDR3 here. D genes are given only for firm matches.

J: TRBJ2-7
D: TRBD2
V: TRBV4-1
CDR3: ASSREALDEQY

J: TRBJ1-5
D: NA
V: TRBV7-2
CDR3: ASSLALQSAQH

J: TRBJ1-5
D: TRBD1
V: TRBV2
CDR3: ASSVGTGGWQPQH

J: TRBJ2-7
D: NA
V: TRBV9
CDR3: ASSVTVGYEQY

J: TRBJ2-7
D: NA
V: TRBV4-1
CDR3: ASSQDRPNYEQY

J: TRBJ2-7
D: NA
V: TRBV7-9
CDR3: ASTTWGEEQY

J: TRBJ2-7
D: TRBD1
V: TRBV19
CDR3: ASSDRVTEQY

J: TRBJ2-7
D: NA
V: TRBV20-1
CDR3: SARDYYEQY

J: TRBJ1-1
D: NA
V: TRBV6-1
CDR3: ASSILPNTEAF

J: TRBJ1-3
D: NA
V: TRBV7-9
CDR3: ASTLGPDSGNTIY

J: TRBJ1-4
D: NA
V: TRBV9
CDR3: ASSAGIQPEKLF

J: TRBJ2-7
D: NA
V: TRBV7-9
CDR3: ASSLGDLSEQY

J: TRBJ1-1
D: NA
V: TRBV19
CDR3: ASTPTGTYTEAF

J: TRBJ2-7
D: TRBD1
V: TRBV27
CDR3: ASSLRGTGSYEQY

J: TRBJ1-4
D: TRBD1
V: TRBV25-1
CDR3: ASSEQGAREKLF

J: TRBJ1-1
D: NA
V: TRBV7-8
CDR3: ASSWSTENTEAF

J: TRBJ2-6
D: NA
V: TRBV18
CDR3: ASSPLGGANVLT

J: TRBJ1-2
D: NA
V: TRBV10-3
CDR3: AISEQGSYGYT

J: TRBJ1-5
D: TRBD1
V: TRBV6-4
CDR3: ASRGIRDRGRIQPQH

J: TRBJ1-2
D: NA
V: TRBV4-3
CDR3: ASSDTDYYGYT

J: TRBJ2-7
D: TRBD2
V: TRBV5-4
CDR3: ASSHPGLAYEQY

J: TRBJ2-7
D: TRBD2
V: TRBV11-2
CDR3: ASSSLGGRKRVQY

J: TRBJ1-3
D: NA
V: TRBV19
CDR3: ASHTATDYSGNTIY

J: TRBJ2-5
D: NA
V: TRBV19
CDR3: ASSMEWATDLTGTQY

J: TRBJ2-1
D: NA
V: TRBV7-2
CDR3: ASSLTYNEQF

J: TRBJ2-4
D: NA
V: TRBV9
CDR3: ASSVGHGAKNIQY

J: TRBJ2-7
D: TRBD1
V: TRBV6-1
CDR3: ASSLRTGGTYEQY

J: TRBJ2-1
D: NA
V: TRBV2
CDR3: ARGSNEQF

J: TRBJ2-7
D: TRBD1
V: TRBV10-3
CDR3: AGSPGQATYEQY

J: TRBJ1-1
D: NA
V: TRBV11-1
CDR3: ASSPWGYTEAF

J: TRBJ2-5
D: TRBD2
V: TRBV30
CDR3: AWSAGTGGLETQY

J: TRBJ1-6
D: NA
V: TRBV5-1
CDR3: ASSLGTGGMDSPLH

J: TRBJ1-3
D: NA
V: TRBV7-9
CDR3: ASSLYRRVQGGSGNTIY

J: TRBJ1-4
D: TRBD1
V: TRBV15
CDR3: ATSTRDRGLRLF

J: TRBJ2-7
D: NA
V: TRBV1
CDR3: TSTPELPPRTPYRVYEQY

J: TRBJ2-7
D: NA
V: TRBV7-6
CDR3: ASSLEGSRGYYEQY

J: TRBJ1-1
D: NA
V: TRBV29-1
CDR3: SAPLGGENTEAF

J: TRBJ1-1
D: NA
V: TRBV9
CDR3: ASSPLWGDTEAF

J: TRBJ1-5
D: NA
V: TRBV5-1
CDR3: ASSLAGGSQPQH

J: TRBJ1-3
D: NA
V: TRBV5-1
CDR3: ASSLVGGGSSGNTIY

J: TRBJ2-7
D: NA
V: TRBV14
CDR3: ASSRDVGGYEQY